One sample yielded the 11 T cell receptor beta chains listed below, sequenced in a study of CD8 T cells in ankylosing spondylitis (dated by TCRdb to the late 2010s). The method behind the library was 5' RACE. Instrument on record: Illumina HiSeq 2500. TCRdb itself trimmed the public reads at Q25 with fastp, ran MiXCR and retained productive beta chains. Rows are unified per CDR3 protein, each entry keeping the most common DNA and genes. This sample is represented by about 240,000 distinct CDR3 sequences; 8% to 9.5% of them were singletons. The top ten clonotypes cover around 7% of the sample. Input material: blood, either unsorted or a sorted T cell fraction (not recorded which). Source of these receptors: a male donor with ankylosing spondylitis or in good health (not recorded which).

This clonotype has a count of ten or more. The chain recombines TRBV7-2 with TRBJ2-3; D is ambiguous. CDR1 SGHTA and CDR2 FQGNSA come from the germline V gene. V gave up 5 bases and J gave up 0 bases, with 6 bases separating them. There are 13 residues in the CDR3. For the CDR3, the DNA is TGTGCCAGCAGCACTATTAGCACAGATACGCAGTATTTT. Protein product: CASSTISTDTQYF.

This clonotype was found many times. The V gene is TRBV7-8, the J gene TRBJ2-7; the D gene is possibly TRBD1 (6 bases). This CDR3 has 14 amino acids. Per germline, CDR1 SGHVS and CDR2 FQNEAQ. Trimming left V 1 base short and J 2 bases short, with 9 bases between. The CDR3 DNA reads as TGTGCCAGCAGCTTAGACGGGACAACCTACGAGCAGTACTTC. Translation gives CASSLDGTTYEQYF.

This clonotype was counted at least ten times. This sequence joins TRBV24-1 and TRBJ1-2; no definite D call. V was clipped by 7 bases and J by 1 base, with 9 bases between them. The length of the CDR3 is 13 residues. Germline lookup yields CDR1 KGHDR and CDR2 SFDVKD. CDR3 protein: CATSARLNYGYTF. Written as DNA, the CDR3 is TGTGCCACCAGCGCCAGGCTTAACTATGGCTACACCTTC.

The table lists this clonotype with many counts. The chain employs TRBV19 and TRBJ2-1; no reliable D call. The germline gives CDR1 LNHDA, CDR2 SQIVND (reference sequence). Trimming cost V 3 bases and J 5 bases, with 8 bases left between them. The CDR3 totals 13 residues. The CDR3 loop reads CASSIDRNNEQFF. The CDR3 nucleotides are TGTGCCAGTAGTATCGACCGAAACAATGAGCAGTTCTTC.

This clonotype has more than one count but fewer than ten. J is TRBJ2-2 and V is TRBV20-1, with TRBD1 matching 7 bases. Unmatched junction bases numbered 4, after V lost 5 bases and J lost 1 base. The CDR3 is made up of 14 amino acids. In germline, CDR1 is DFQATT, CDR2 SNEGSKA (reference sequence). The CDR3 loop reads CSAPGTENTGELFF. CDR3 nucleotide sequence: TGCAGTGCTCCCGGGACAGAGAACACCGGGGAGCTGTTTTTT.

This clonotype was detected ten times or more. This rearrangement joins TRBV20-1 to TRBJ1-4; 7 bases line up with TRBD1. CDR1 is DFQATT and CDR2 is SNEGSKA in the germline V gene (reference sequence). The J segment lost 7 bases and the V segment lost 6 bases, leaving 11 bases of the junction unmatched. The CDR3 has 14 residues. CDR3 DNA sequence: TGCAGTGCCGGAAGGACAGGAGTTGGTGAAAAACTGTTTTTT. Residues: CSAGRTGVGEKLFF.

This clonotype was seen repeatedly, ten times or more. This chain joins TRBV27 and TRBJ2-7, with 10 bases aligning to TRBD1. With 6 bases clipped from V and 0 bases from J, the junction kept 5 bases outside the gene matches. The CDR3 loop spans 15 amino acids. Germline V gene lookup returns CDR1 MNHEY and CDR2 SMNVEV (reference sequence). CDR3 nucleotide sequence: TGTGCCAGCAGCCTAGGGACAGGGGTCTCCTACGAGCAGTACTTC. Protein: CASSLGTGVSYEQYF.

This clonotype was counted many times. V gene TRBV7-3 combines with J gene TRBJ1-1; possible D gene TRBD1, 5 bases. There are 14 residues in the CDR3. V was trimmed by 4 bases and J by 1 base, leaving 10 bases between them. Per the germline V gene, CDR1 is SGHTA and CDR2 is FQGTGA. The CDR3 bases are TGTGCCAGCAGCTCAGGGCCAGCGAACACTGAAGCTTTCTTT. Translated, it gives CASSSGPANTEAFF.

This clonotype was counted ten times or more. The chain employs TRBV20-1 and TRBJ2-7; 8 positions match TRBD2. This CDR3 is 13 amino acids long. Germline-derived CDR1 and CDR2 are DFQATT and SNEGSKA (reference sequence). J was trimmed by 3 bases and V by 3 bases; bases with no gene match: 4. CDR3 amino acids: CSARTGTSYEQYF. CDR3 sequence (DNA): TGCAGTGCTAGGACCGGGACTAGCTACGAGCAGTACTTC.

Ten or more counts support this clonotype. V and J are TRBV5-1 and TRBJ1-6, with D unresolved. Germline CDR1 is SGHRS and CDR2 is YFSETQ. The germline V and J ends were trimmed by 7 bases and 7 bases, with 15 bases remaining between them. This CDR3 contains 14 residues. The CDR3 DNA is TGCGCCAGCGGCGAACGGAGCCCAAATTCACCCCTCCACTTT. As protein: CASGERSPNSPLHF.

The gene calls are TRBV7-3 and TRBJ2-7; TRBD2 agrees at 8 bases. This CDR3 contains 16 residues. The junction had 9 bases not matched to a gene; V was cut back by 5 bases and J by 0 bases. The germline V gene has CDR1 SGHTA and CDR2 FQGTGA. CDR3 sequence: CASSPSTSVHSYEQYF. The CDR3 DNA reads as TGTGCCAGCAGCCCATCGACTAGCGTACACTCCTACGAGCAGTACTTC.